This T cell receptor (beta chain) was retrieved from a study of blood T cells in healthy people across ages. CDR3 length equals 13 residues. Germline V CDR1 and CDR2: SGHRS, YFSETQ. V shed 5 bases and J shed 2 bases, with 8 bases lying between them. The use of a sample-barcoded 5' primer and a J-beta primer mix characterized a second PCR of roughly 7 to 11 cycles. MiXCR, applied by TCRdb to the 5' RACE reads, yields one record per CDR3 protein. The sample has more than 500,000 distinct CDR3 sequences, 27% seen once. The rearrangement links TRBV5-1 to TRBJ2-1; D uncertain. This TCR came from a woman in her 70s in good health. Sequencing input: blood. CDR3 nucleotides: TGCGCCAGCAGAATAGGTCCCTACAATGAGCAGTTCTTC. Translating it yields CASRIGPYNEQFF.